This T cell receptor (beta chain) derives from a study of shared T cell receptors in the human thymus. Germline loops: CDR1 LGHNA, CDR2 YSLEER. Trimming removed 4 bases from V and 7 bases from J; junction bases left unmatched: 12. CDR3 size: 16 residues. This clone was seen once. Profiled with immunoSEQ multiplex PCR; TCRdb holds only in-frame clones, not every one. The sample shows about 380,000 clones, over 90% of them seen only once. The rearrangement joins TRBV4-3 to TRBJ1-4; 7 nucleotides line up with TRBD1. Sequencing was done on a sample of thymocytes. The TCR was taken from a human donor. CDR3 sequence: CASSRLSGRGFEKLFF. For the CDR3, the DNA is TGCGCCAGCAGCCGCCTATCGGGCAGGGGGTTTGAAAAACTGTTTTTT.